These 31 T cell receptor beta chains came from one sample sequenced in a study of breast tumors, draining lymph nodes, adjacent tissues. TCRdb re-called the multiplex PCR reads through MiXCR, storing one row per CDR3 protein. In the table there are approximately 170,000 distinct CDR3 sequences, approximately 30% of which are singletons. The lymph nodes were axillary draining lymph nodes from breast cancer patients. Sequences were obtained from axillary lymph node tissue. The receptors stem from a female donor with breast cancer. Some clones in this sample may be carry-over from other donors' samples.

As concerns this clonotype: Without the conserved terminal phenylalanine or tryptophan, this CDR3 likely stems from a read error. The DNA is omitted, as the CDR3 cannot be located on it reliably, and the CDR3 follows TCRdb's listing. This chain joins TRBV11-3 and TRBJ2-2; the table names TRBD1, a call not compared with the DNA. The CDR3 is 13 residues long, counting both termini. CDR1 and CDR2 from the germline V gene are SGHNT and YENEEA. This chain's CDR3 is CASSFPTTITGVQ.

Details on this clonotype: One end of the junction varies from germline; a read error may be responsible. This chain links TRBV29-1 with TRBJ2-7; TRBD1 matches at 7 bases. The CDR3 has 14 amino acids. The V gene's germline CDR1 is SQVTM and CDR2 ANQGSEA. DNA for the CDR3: TGCAGCTACTCAACCGGGACAGAAAAGTACGAGCTGTACTTC. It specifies CSYSTGTEKYELYF.

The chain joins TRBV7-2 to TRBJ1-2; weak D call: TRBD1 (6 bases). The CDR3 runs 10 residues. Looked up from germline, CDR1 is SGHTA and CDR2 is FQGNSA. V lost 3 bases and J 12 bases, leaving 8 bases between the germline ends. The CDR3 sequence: CASSLTGNTF. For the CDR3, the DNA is TGTGCCAGCAGCTTGACAGGAAACACCTTC.

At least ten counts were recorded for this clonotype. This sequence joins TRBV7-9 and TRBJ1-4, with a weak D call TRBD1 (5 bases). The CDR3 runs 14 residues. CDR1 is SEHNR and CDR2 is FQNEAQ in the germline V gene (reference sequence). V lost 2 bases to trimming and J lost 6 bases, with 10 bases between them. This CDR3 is CASSLRQGDEKLFF. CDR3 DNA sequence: TGTGCCAGCAGCTTACGCCAGGGAGATGAAAAACTGTTTTTT.

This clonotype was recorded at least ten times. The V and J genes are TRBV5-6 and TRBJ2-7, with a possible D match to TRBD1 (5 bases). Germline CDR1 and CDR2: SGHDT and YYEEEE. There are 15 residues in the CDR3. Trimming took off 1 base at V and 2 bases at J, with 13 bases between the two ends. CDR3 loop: CASSLQSRAPYEQYF. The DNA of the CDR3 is TGTGCCAGCAGCTTGCAGAGCAGGGCCCCCTACGAGCAGTACTTC.

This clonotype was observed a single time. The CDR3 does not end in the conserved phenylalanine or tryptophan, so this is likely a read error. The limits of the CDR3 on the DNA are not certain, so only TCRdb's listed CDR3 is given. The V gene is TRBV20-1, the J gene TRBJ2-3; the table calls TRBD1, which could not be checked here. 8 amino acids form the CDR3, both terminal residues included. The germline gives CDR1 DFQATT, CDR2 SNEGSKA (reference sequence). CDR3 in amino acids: CGQGDLYY.

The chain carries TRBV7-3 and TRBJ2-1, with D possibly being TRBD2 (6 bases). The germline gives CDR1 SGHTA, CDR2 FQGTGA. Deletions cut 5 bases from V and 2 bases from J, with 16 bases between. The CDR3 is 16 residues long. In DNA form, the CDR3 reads TGTGCCAGCAGCCCCTGGGGTAGCGGAGCCTACAATGAGCAGTTCTTC. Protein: CASSPWGSGAYNEQFF.

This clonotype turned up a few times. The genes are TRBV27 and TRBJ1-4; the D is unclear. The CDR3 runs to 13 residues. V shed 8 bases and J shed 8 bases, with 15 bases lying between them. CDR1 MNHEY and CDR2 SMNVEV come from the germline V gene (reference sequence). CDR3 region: CASGMFGWEKLFF. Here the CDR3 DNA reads TGTGCCAGCGGCATGTTCGGCTGGGAAAAACTGTTTTTT.

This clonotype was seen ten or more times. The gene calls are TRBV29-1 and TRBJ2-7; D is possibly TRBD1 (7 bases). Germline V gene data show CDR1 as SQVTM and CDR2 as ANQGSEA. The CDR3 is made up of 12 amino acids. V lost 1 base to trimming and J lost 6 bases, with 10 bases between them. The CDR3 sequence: CSVEGQGGEQYF. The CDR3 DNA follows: TGCAGCGTTGAAGGACAGGGAGGCGAGCAGTACTTC.

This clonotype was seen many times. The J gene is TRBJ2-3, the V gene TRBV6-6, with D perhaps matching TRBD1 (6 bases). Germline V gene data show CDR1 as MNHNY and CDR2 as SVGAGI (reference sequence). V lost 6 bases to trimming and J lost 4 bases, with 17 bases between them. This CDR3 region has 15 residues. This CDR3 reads CASSFYRGTADTQYF. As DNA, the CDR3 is TGTGCCAGCAGCTTTTATAGGGGGACCGCAGATACGCAGTATTTT.

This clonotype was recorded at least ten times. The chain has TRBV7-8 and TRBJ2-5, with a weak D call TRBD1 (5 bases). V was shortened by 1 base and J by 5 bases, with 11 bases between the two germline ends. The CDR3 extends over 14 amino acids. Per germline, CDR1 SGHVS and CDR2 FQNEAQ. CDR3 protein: CASSLGRVRETQYF. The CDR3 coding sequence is TGTGCCAGCAGCTTAGGCAGGGTTCGGGAGACCCAGTACTTC. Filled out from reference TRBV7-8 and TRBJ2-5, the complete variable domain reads GAGVSQSPRYKVAKRGQDVALRCDPISGHVSLFWYQQALGQGPEFLTYFQNEAQLDKSGLPSDRFFAERPEGSVSTLKIQRTQQEDSAVYLCASSLGRVRETQYFGPGTRLLVL.

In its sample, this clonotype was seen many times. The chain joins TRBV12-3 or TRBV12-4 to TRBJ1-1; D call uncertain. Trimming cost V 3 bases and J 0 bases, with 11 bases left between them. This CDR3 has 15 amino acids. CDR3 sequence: CASSFGTDMNTEAFF. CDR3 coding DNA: TGTGCCAGCAGTTTTGGTACAGACATGAACACTGAAGCTTTCTTT.

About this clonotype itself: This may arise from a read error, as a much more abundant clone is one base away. The CDR3 sequence is CASSETGTGGYGYPF. CDR3 in DNA: TGTGCCAGCAGCGAGACCGGGACAGGGGGCTATGGCTACCCCTTC. V and J are TRBV7-2 and TRBJ1-2, with TRBD1 matching 12 bases. The CDR3 has 15 residues. The germline CDR1 and CDR2 sequences are SGHTA and FQGNSA.

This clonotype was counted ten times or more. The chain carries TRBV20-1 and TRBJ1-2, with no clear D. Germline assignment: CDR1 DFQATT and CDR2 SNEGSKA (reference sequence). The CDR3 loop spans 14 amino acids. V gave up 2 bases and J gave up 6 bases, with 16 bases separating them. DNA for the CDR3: TGCAGTGCTAGATCCTGGCAGTGGTCTGATGGCTACACCTTC. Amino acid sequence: CSARSWQWSDGYTF.

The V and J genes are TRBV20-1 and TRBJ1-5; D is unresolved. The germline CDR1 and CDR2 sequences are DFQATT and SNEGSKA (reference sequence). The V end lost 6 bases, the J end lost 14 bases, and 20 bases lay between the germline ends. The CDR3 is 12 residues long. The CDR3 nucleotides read TGCAGTGCGAGACGTCTCGAACCCTACGAGCATTTT. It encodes CSARRLEPYEHF.

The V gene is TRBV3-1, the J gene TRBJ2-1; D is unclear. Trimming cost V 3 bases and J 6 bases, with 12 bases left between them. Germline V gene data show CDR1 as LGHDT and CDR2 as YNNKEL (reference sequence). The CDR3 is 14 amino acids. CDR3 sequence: CASSHILTANEQFF. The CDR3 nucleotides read TGTGCCAGCAGCCACATACTTACGGCCAATGAGCAGTTCTTC.

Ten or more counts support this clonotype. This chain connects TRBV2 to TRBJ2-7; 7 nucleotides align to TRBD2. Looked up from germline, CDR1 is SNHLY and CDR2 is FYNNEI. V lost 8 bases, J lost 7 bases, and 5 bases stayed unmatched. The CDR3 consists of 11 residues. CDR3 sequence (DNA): TGTGCCAGCTGGGAGGGTCGGGAGCAGTACTTC. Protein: CASWEGREQYF.

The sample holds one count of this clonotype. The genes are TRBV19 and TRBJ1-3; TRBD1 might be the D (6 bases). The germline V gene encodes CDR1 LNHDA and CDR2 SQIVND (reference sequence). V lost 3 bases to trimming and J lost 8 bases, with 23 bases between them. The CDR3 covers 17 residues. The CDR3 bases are TGTGCCAGTAGTATTACGTCAGGGGAGACCTATGGCTACACCATATATTTT. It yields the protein CASSITSGETYGYTIYF. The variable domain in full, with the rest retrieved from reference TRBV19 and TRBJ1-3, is DGGITQSPKYLFRKEGQNVTLSCEQNLNHDAMYWYRQDPGQGLRLIYYSQIVNDFQKGDIAEGYSVSREKKESFPLTVTSAQKNPTAFYLCASSITSGETYGYTIYFGEGSWLTVV.

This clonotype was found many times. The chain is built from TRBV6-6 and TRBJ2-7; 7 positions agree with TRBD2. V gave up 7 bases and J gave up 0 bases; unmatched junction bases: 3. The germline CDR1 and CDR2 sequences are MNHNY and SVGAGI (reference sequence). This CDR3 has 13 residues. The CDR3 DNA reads TGTGCCAGCACGGCTAGCGGCTCCTACGAGCAGTACTTC. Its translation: CASTASGSYEQYF.

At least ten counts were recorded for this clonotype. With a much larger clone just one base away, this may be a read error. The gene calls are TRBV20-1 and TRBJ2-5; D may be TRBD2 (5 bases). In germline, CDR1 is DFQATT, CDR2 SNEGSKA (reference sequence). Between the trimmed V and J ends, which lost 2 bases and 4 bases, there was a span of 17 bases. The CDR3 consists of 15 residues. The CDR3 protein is CSARSPLGAAETQYF. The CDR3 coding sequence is TGCAGTGCTAGATCCCCACTAGGAGCGGCAGAGACCCAGTACTTC.

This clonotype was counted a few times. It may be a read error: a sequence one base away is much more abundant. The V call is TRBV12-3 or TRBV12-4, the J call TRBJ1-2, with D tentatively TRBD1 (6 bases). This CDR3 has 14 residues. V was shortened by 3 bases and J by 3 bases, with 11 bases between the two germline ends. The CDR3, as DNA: TGTGCCAGCAGTTTCTCGGACAGTGACTATGGCTACACCTTC. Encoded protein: CASSFSDSDYGYTF.

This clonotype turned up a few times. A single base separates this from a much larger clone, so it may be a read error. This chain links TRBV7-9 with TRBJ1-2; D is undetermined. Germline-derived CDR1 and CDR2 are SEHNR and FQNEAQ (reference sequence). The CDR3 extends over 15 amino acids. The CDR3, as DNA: TGTGCCAGCAGCCCCCTCGCCTACAAAGACTATGGCTACCCCTTC. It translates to CASSPLAYKDYGYPF.

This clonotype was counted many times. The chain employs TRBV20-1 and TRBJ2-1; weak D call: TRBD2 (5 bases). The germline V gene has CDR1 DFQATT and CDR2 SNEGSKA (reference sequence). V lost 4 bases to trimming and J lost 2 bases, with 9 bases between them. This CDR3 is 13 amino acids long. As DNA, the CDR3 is TGCAGTGCTACCCCGGGGACCTACAATGAGCAGTTCTTC. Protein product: CSATPGTYNEQFF.

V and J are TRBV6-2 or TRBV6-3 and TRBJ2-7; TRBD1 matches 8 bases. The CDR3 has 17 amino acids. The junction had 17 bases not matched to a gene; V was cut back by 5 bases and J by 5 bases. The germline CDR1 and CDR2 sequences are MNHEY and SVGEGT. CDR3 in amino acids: CASSHATSRGRFDEQYF. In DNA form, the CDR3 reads TGTGCCAGCAGTCACGCAACATCCAGGGGGCGCTTCGACGAGCAGTACTTC.

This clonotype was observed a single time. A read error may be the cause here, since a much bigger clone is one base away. CDR3 loop: CASSTEQGIGETQHF. In nucleotides, the CDR3 is TGTGCCAGTAGTACGGAGCAGGGTATTGGGGAGACCCAGCACTTC. This chain connects TRBV19 to TRBJ2-5; tentatively, D is TRBD1 or TRBD2 (5 bases each). This CDR3 contains 15 residues. From germline, CDR1 is LNHDA and CDR2 SQIVND (reference sequence).

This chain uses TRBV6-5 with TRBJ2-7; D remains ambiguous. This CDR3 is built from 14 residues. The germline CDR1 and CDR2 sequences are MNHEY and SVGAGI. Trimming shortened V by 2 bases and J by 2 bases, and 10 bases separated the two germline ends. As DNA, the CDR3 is TGTGCCAGCAGTTACAACGGGCCTCCCTACGAGCAGTACTTC. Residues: CASSYNGPPYEQYF.

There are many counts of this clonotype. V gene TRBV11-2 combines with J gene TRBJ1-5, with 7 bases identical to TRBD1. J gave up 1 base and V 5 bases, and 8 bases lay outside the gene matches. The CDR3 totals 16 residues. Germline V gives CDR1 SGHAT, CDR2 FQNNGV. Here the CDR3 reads CASSQGGAESNQPQHF. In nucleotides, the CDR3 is TGTGCCAGCAGCCAGGGGGGGGCGGAAAGCAATCAGCCCCAGCATTTT.

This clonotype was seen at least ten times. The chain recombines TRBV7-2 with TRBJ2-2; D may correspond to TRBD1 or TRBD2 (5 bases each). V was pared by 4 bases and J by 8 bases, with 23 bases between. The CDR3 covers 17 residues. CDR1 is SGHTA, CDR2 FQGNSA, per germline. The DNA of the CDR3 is TGTGCCAGCAGCTCATACAACCGGGACGCACCTGAGGGGGAGCTGTTTTTT. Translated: CASSSYNRDAPEGELFF.

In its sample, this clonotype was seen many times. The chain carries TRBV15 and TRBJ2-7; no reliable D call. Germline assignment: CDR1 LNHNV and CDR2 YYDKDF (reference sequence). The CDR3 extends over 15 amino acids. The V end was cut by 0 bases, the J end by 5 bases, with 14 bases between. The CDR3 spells CATSRERVFAHEQYF. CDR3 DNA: TGTGCCACCAGCAGAGAGAGAGTCTTCGCGCACGAGCAGTACTTC.

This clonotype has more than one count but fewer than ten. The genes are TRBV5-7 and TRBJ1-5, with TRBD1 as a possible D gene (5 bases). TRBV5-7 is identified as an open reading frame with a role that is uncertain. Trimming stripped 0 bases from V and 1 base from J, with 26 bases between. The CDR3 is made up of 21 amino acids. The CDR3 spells CASSLVRGGYGWARSNQPQHF. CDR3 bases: TGTGCCAGCAGCTTGGTGAGGGGCGGGTACGGGTGGGCGAGGAGCAATCAGCCCCAGCATTTT.

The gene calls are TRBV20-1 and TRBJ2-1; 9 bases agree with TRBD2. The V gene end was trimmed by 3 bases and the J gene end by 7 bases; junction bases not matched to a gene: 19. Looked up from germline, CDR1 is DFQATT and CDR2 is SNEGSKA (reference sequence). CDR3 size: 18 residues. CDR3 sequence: CSASPMSGRGGGGNEQFF. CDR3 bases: TGCAGTGCTAGCCCTATGAGTGGGCGCGGGGGGGGAGGGAATGAGCAGTTCTTC.